The next 5 T cell receptor beta chains were all read from a single sample in a study of blood T cell repertoires in COVID-19. Sequencing used immunoSEQ multiplex PCR; TCRdb keeps in-frame clones, though not all of them. The sample yields approximately 30,000 clones, roughly nine tenths seen once. The sequenced material came from peripheral blood. Receptor source: a human donor with active COVID-19. The donor label of this sample is uncertain.

The chain recombines TRBV15 with TRBJ1-5; D possibly corresponds to TRBD1 (6 bases). Germline values: CDR1 LNHNV, CDR2 YYDKDF (reference sequence). Trimming cost V 0 bases and J 7 bases, with 16 bases left between them. The CDR3 extends over 16 amino acids. CDR3 in DNA: TGTGCCACCAGCAGAGAGATAGGACAGTCGCACCAGCCCCAGCATTTT. Translation gives CATSREIGQSHQPQHF. Using reference TRBV15 and TRBJ1-5 for the parts outside the CDR3, the full variable domain is DAMVIQNPRYQVTQFGKPVTLSCSQTLNHNVMYWYQQKSSQAPKLLFHYYDKDFNNEADTPDNFQSRRPNTSFCFLDIRSPGLGDTAMYLCATSREIGQSHQPQHFGDGTRLSIL.

The genes are TRBV27 and TRBJ2-1; TRBD2 matches 8 bases. Per the germline V gene, CDR1 is MNHEY and CDR2 is SMNVEV (reference sequence). CDR3 length: 14 amino acids. Trimming took 6 bases from V and 7 from J; bases not matched to a gene: 8. CDR3 residues: CASSPGGARNEQFF. CDR3 bases: TGTGCCAGCAGCCCCGGGGGGGCAAGGAATGAGCAGTTCTTC.

This sequence joins TRBV7-9 and TRBJ2-3, with D maybe TRBD2 (5 bases). Trimming pared 0 bases from V and 5 bases from J, leaving 9 bases between. The CDR3 is made up of 14 amino acids. CDR1 is SEHNR and CDR2 is FQNEAQ in the germline V gene (reference sequence). The chain's CDR3 is CASSLAARGDTQYF. In DNA form, the CDR3 reads TGTGCCAGCAGCTTAGCGGCCCGGGGAGATACGCAGTATTTT.

This chain links TRBV9 with TRBJ2-1; the D is unclear. This CDR3 contains 13 residues. CDR1 and CDR2 from the germline V gene are SGDLS and YYNGEE. The V gene lost 7 bases and the J gene lost 4 bases, with 12 bases spanning the gap. The CDR3 spells CASSSSAYNEQFF. DNA of the CDR3: TGTGCCAGCTCTTCAAGCGCGTACAATGAGCAGTTCTTC.

This clone was picked up a small number of times. The rearrangement links TRBV10-1 to TRBJ2-2; D is perhaps TRBD2 (5 bases). Germline CDR1 and CDR2: WNHNN and SYGVQD (reference sequence). V dropped 0 bases and J dropped 5 bases, with 10 bases sitting between them. The CDR3 is 15 residues long. The CDR3 spells CASSESWLATGELFF. DNA for the CDR3: TGCGCCAGCAGTGAGTCTTGGCTAGCTACCGGGGAGCTGTTTTTT.